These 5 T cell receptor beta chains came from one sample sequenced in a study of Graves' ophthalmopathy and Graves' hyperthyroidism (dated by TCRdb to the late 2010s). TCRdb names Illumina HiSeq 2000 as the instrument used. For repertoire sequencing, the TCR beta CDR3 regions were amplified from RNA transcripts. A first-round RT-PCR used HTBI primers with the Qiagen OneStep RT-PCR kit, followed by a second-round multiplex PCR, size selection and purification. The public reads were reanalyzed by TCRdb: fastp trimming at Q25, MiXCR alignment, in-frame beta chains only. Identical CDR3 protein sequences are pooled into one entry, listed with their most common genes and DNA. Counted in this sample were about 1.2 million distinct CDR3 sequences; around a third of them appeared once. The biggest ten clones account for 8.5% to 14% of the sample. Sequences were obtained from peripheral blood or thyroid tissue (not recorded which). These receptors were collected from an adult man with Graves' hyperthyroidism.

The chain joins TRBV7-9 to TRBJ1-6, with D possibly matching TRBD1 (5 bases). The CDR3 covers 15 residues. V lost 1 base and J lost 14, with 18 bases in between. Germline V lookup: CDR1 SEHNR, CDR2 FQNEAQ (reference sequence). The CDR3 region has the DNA TGTGCCAGCAGCTTAGGCGGGGCCCACCGATCGTCCCTCCACTTT. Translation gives CASSLGGAHRSSLHF.

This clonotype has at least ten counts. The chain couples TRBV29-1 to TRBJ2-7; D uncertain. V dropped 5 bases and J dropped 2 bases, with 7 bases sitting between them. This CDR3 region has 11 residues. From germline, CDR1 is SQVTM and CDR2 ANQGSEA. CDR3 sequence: CSVRLTYEQYF. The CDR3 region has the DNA TGCAGCGTTCGTTTAACCTACGAGCAGTACTTC.

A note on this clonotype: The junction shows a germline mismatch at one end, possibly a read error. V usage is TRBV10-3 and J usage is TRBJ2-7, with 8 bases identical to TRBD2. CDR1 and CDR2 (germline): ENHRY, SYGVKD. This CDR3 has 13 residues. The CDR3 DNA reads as TGCGTCATCAATCTAGGGACTAGGGACGAGCAGTACTTC. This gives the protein CVINLGTRDEQYF.

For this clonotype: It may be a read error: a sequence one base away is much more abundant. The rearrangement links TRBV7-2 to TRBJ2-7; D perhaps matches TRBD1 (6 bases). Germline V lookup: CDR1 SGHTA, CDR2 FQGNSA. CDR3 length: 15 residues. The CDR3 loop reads CASSYSSTGSYEQNF. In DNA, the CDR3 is TGTGCCAGCAGTTATTCGTCGACAGGCTCCTACGAGCAGAACTTC.

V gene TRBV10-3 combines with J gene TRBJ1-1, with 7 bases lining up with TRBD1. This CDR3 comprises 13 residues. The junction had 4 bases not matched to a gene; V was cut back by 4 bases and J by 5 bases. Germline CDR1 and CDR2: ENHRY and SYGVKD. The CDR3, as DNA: TGTGCCATCAGTGGTCCAGGGGGGACTGAAGCTTTCTTT. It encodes CAISGPGGTEAFF.